This T cell receptor (beta chain) originates from a study of CD8+ T cells in alopecia areata. Study-wide context: The protocol delivered tofacitinib for 6 to 18 months, then withdrew it for 6 months. The study's findings and limits: Clonality exceeded that of normal scalp in lesional scalp, most notably in alopecia totalis/universalis. Patients shared TCRs less clearly than mice did, possibly for HLA-related reasons.

Treatment defined: oral pan-JAK inhibitor, 5-10 mg twice daily. Patients with alopecia areata provided lesional scalp punch biopsies as well as peripheral blood. As regards this clone: Its antigen is unidentified.

CDR1 is SQVTM, CDR2 ANQGSEA, per germline. The CDR3 has 12 amino acids. Trimming took 6 bases from V and 3 from J, leaving 11 bases between them. Sequencing templates came from extracted RNA that was reverse transcribed into cDNA. Some clones are missing from TCRdb's copy, which holds only in-frame ones; the method was immunoSEQ multiplex PCR. Of around 270,000 clones listed, roughly 50% are singletons. The source material was CD4+ T cells sorted from blood, sampled at week 24, from a patient treated with tofacitinib. The V gene is TRBV29-1, the J gene TRBJ1-1; the D gene is possibly TRBD1 (5 bases). The sequence came from a human donor with alopecia areata. Here the CDR3 reads CSVPTVYTEAFF. CDR3 DNA sequence: TGCAGCGTCCCGACAGTATACACTGAAGCTTTCTTT.